This T cell receptor (beta chain) was retrieved from a study of blood T cell repertoires in COVID-19. Study background: Specimens from acute and convalescent COVID-19 originated in the United States, Italy and Spain.

Germline CDR1 reads SEHNR; CDR2 reads FQNEAQ (reference sequence). V was pared by 4 bases and J by 4 bases, with 10 bases of the junction left unmatched. The length of the CDR3 is 17 residues. Methods used by the authors: Reference gene primer amplification in the assay estimated nucleated cell counts. Sequenced by immunoSEQ multiplex PCR; TCRdb stores in-frame clones only, minus some. That table supplies the V and J calls and clone size; D and trimming were determined from the DNA. The sample holds 400,000 or so clones; around 89% are singletons and the top ten take about 1.1%. The material sequenced was PBMCs or T cells enriched from blood (not recorded which). This sequence was found in a man under 40 who had recovered from COVID-19. This chain joins TRBV7-9 and TRBJ2-2, with 9 bases that match TRBD1. The CDR3 DNA sequence: TGTGCCAGCAGCTCCCACAGGGGGCGCCCCGTCACCGGGGAGCTGTTTTTT. This codes for CASSSHRGRPVTGELFF.